The sequence of this T cell receptor (beta chain) was determined in a study of a mutant IDH1 vaccine in newly diagnosed glioma. Across the whole study: Vaccination began 4-6 weeks post radiotherapy alone, or with temozolomide cycles. Averaging around 42 years of age, treated patients were approximately 62% male and around 40% female. In the visit schedule, V12 fell in week 35, while V13 fell in week 47.

About this clone: Its antigen is unknown.

This sample's time point: week 35, safety follow-up. Each dose delivered 300 ug of mutant IDH1 20-mer peptide subcutaneously with imiquimod. Donors harbored newly found WHO grade 3 or 4 IDH1-mutant, ATRX-lost astrocytomas. Losses at the gene ends were 2 bases for V and 6 bases for J; bases not matched to a gene: 7. Looked up from germline, CDR1 is MGHDK and CDR2 is SYGVNS. The CDR3 has 17 amino acids. The assay was immunoSEQ multiplex PCR, and TCRdb's table has in-frame clones only and misses some. The table includes under 60,000 clones, over 60% detected once. This TCR derives from a man aged 40-49 years with glioma. This chain uses TRBV25-1 with TRBJ2-3, with TRBD2 matching over 14 bases. The material sequenced was PBMCs, taken from a glioma patient whose treatment included an IDH1 peptide vaccine. The CDR3 loop reads CASSERLAGGMSDTQYF. The CDR3 coding sequence is TGTGCCAGCAGTGAAAGACTAGCGGGAGGGATGTCCGATACGCAGTATTTT.